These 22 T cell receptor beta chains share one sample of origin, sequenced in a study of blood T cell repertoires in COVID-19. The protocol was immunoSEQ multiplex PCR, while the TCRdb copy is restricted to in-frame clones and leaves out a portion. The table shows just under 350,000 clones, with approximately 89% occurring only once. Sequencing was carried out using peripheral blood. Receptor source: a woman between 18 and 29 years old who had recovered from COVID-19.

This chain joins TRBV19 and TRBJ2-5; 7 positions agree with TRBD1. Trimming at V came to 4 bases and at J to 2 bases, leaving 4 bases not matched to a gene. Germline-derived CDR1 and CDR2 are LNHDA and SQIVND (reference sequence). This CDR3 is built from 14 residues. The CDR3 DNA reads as TGTGCCAGTAGTAGCAGGGGGACACAAGAGACCCAGTACTTC. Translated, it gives CASSSRGTQETQYF.

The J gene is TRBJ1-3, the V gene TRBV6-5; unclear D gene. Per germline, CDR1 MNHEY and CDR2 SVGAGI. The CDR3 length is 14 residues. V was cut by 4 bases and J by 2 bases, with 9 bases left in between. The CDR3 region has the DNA TGTGCCAGCAGTTCGAGGCAGACTGGAAACACCATATATTTT. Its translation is CASSSRQTGNTIYF.

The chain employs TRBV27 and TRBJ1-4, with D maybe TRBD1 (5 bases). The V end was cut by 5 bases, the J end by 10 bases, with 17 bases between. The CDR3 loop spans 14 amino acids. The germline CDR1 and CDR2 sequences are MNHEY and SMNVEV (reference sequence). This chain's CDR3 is CASSHDREWGKLFF. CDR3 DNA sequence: TGTGCCAGCAGTCACGACAGAGAATGGGGAAAACTGTTTTTT.

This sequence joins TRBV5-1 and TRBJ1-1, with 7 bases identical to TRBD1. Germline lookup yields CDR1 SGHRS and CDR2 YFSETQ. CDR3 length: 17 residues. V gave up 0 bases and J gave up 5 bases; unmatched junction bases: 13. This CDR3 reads CASSLGSQGSGKTEAFF. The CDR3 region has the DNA TGCGCCAGCAGCTTGGGATCACAGGGGAGTGGGAAAACTGAAGCTTTCTTT.

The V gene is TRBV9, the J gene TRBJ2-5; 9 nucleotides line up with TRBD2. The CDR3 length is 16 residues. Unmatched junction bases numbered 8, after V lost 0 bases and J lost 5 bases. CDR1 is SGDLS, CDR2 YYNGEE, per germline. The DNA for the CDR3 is TGTGCCAGCAGCGTAGCTGTAGCGGGGGCCCAGGAGACCCAGTACTTC. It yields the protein CASSVAVAGAQETQYF. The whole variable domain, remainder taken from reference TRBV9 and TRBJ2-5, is DSGVTQTPKHLITATGQRVTLRCSPRSGDLSVYWYQQSLDQGLQFLIQYYNGEERAKGNILERFSAQQFPDLHSELNLSSLELGDSALYFCASSVAVAGAQETQYFGPGTRLLVL.

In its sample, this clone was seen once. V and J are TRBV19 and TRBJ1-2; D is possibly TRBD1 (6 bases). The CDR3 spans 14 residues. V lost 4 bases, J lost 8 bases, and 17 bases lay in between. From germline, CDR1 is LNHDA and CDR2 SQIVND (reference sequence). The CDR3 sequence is CASSTRDRIEGYTF. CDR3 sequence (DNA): TGTGCCAGTAGTACCCGCGACAGGATAGAGGGCTACACCTTC.

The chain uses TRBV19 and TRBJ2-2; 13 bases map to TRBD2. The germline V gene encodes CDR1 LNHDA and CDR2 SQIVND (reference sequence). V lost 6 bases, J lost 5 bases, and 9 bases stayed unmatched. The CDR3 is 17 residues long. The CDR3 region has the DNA TGTGCCAGTAGCCGAACCGGACTAGCGGGAGATACCGGGGAGCTGTTTTTT. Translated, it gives CASSRTGLAGDTGELFF.

CDR3 loop: CASSSRDRAFTEAFF. CDR3 bases: TGTGCCAGCAGTTCCCGGGACAGGGCTTTCACTGAAGCTTTCTTT. The V and J genes are TRBV6-5 and TRBJ1-1; 9 bases match TRBD1. The J segment lost 4 bases and the V segment lost 4 bases, leaving 7 bases of the junction unmatched. The CDR3 is 15 residues long. Germline V CDR1 and CDR2: MNHEY, SVGAGI.

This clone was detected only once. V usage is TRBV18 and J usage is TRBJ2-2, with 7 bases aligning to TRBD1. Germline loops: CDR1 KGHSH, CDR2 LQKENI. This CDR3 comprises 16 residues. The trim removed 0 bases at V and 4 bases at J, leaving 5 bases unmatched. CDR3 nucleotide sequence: TGTGCCAGCTCACCACCAGGGGGCGCGACCACCGGGGAGCTGTTTTTT. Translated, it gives CASSPPGGATTGELFF.

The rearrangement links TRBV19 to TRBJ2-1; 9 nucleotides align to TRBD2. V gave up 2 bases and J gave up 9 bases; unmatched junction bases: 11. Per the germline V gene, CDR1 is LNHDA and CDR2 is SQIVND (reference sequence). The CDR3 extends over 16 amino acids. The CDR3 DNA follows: TGTGCCAGTAGTATAAGGTCCAGCGGGAGGTCGTTTGAGCAGTTCTTC. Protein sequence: CASSIRSSGRSFEQFF.

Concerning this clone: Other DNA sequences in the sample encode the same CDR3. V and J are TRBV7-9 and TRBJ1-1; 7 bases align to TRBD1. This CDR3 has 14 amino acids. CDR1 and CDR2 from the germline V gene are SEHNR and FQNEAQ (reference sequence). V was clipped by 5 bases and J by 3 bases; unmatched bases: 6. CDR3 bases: TGTGCCAGCAGCCTCCGACAGGGAGACACTGAAGCTTTCTTT. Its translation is CASSLRQGDTEAFF. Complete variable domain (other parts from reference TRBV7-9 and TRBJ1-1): DTGVSQNPRHKITKRGQNVTFRCDPISEHNRLYWYRQTLGQGPEFLTYFQNEAQLEKSRLLSDRFSAERPKGSFSTLEIQRTEQGDSAMYLCASSLRQGDTEAFFGQGTRLTVV.

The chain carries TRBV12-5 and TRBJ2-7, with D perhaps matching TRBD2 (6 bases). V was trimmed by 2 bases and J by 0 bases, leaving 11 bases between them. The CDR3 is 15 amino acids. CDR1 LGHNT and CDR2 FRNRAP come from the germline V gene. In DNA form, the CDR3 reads TGTGCTAGTGGTTTGCGTCTAGCGCGCTCCTACGAGCAGTACGTC. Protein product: CASGLRLARSYEQYV.

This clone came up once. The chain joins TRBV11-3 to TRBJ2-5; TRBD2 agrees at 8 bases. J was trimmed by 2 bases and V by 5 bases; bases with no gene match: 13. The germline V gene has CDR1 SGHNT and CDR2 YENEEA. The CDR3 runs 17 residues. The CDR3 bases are TGTGCCAGCAGCCTATCACTTGGCGGGAGGAGGCAAGAGACCCAGTACTTC. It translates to CASSLSLGGRRQETQYF.

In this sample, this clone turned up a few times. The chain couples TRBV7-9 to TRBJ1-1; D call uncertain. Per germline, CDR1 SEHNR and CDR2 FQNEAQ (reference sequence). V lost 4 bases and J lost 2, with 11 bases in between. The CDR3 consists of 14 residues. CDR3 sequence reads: CASSYGILNTEAFF. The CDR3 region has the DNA TGTGCCAGCAGCTACGGGATCCTTAACACTGAAGCTTTCTTT.

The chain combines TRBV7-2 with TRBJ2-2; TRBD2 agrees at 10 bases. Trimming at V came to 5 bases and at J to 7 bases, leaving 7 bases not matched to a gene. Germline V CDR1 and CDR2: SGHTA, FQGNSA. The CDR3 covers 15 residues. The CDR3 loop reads CASSKTSGLSGELFF. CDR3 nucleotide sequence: TGTGCCAGCAGCAAGACTAGCGGGTTAAGCGGGGAGCTGTTTTTT.

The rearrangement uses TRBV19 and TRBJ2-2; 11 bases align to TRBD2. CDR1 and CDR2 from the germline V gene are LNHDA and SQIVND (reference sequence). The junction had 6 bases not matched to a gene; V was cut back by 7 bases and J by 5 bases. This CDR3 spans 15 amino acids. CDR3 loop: CASTSLAGGTGELFF. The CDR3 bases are TGTGCCAGTACTAGCCTAGCGGGAGGAACCGGGGAGCTGTTTTTT. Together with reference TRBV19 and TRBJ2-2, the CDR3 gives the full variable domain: DGGITQSPKYLFRKEGQNVTLSCEQNLNHDAMYWYRQDPGQGLRLIYYSQIVNDFQKGDIAEGYSVSREKKESFPLTVTSAQKNPTAFYLCASTSLAGGTGELFFGEGSRLTVL.

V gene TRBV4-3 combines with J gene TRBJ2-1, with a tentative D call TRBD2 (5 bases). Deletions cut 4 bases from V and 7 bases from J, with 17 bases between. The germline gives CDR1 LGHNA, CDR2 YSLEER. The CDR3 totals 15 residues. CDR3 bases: TGCGCCAGCAGCCCATACCATAATGGACTTAATGAGCAGTTCTTC. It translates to CASSPYHNGLNEQFF.

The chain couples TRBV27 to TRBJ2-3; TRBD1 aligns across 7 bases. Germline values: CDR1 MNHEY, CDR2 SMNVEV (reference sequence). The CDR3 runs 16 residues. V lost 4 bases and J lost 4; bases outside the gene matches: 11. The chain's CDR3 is CASSSYGTVAADTQYF. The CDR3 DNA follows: TGTGCCAGCAGTTCCTACGGGACAGTTGCTGCAGATACGCAGTATTTT.

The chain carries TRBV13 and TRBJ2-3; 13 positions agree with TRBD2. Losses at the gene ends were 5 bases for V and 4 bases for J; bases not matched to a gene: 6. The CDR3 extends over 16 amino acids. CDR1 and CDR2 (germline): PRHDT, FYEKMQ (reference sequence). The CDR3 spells CASSLRLAGGPDTQYF. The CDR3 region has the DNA TGTGCCAGCAGCCTGAGACTAGCGGGAGGCCCAGATACGCAGTATTTT.

The CDR3: CASSQVGGDQPQHF. In nucleotides, the CDR3 is TGCGCCAGCAGCCAAGTCGGGGGGGATCAGCCCCAGCATTTT. This sequence joins TRBV4-1 and TRBJ1-5; tentatively, D is TRBD1 (5 bases). The CDR3 length is 14 residues. CDR1 and CDR2 from the germline V gene are MGHRA and YSYEKL. V lost 1 base, J lost 5 bases, and 9 bases lay in between.

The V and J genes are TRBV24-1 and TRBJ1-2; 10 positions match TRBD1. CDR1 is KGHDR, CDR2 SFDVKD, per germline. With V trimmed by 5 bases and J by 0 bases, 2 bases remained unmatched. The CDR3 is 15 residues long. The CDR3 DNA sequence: TGTGCCACCAGTGGACAGGGGGCAGCTAACTATGGCTACACCTTC. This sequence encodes CATSGQGAANYGYTF.

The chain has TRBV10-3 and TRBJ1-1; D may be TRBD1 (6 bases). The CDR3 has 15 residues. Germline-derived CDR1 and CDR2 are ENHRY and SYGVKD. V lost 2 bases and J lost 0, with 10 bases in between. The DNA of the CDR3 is TGTGCCATCAGTGAGACCAGGGGATTGAACACTGAAGCTTTCTTT. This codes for CAISETRGLNTEAFF.